The 29 T cell receptor beta chains listed next were all sequenced from one sample in a study of T cells expressing NK-cell markers. From the 5' RACE reads, TCRdb lists one entry per CDR3 protein and no DNA. With about 260,000 distinct CDR3 sequences in the sample, the ten largest clones hold 3.5% to 5%. Sequenced: blood T cells: a sorted CD56 or NKG2C T cell subset, CD4+ or CD8+ T cells, or bulk PBMC T cells (not recorded which). These receptors were obtained from a woman aged 18-69 years in good health.

V usage is TRBV4-3 and J usage is TRBJ2-1. The CDR3 contains 15 residues. CDR1 LGHNA and CDR2 YSLEER come from the germline V gene. The CDR3 loop reads CASSLDGTTYNEQFF.

This chain connects TRBV12-3 or TRBV12-4 to TRBJ2-2. The CDR3 runs 13 residues. CDR3 protein: CASSPQSFGELFF.

The genes are TRBV30 and TRBJ2-1. The CDR3 runs 11 residues. Germline-derived CDR1 and CDR2 are GTSNPN and SVGIG (reference sequence). CDR3: CAWRDAYEQFF. The entire variable domain, with the rest obtained from reference TRBV30 and TRBJ2-1, is as follows: SQTIHQWPATLVQPVGSPLSLECTVEGTSNPNLYWYRQAAGRGLQLLFYSVGIGQISSEVPQNLSASRPQDRQFILSSKKLLLSDSGFYLCAWRDAYEQFFGPGTRLTVL.

The CDR3 sequence: CAISESSSGTGANVLTF. V is TRBV10-3 and J is TRBJ2-6. The CDR3 has 17 amino acids. CDR1 is ENHRY and CDR2 is SYGVKD in the germline V gene.

This chain uses TRBV5-1 with TRBJ2-5. The CDR3 consists of 12 residues. From germline, CDR1 is SGHRS and CDR2 YFSETQ. The CDR3 loop is CASSFFRETQYF.

The CDR3 loop reads CASSSEMGSEAFF. This chain uses TRBV7-3 with TRBJ1-1. CDR3 length: 13 amino acids. Germline CDR1 and CDR2: SGHTA and FQGTGA.

The CDR3 region is CASSWTGFTGELFF. This chain connects TRBV5-1 to TRBJ2-2; the D call of TRBD1 rests on TCRdb alone, since no DNA is present to check it. Germline V gene lookup returns CDR1 SGHRS and CDR2 YFSETQ. The CDR3 loop spans 14 amino acids.

The CDR3 reads CASTSGGPTDTQYF. The chain links TRBV12-3 or TRBV12-4 to TRBJ2-3; as DNA is missing, the TRBD1 call by TCRdb cannot be tested. The length of the CDR3 is 14 residues.

The chain couples TRBV7-9 to TRBJ2-1. The germline CDR1 and CDR2 sequences are SEHNR and FQNEAQ (reference sequence). The CDR3 is 14 amino acids. CDR3 in amino acids: CASSFSISVNEQFF. Full variable domain (outside the CDR3, taken from reference TRBV7-9 and TRBJ2-1): DTGVSQNPRHKITKRGQNVTFRCDPISEHNRLYWYRQTLGQGPEFLTYFQNEAQLEKSRLLSDRFSAERPKGSFSTLEIQRTEQGDSAMYLCASSFSISVNEQFFGPGTRLTVL.

The chain joins TRBV12-5 to TRBJ1-1; TCRdb picks TRBD1, but there is no DNA to check that call. Germline CDR1 and CDR2: LGHNT and FRNRAP. This CDR3 is 14 amino acids long. Here the CDR3 reads CASGLESGRGGRFF. The whole variable domain, remainder taken from reference TRBV12-5 and TRBJ1-1, is DARVTQTPRHKVTEMGQEVTMRCQPILGHNTVFWYRQTMMQGLELLAYFRNRAPLDDSGMPKDRFSAEMPDATLATLKIQPSEPRDSAVYFCASGLESGRGGRFFGQGTRLTVV.

This chain uses TRBV19 with TRBJ1-2. Germline V gene data show CDR1 as LNHDA and CDR2 as SQIVND (reference sequence). This CDR3 comprises 14 residues. CDR3 in amino acids: CASSIGLSFSGYTF.

The rearrangement uses TRBV6-1 and TRBJ1-6. Germline V gene lookup returns CDR1 MNHNS and CDR2 SASEGT. CDR3 length: 13 amino acids. The CDR3 protein is CASSGRALAPLHF.

The chain's CDR3 is CASSLGTSQKYF. The chain carries TRBV7-2 and TRBJ2-7. Per the germline V gene, CDR1 is SGHTA and CDR2 is FQGNSA. CDR3 length equals 12 residues. The full variable domain, its missing parts supplied by reference TRBV7-2 and TRBJ2-7, is GAGVSQSPSNKVTEKGKDVELRCDPISGHTALYWYRQSLGQGLEFLIYFQGNSAPDKSGLPSDRFSAERTGGSVSTLTIQRTQQEDSAVYLCASSLGTSQKYFGPGTRLTVT.

This chain connects TRBV6-6 to TRBJ2-3. CDR3 length: 11 residues. Germline loops: CDR1 MNHNY, CDR2 SVGAGI (reference sequence). The CDR3 sequence: CASTTTDTQYF.

The V and J genes are TRBV4-2 and TRBJ1-4; TCRdb calls TRBD1, which cannot be checked without DNA. CDR1 is LGHNA, CDR2 YNFKEQ, per germline. The CDR3 totals 14 residues. The CDR3 loop reads CASSQGGIEEKLFF.

This sequence joins TRBV7-2 and TRBJ2-5; TCRdb names TRBD2, which stays unverified in the absence of DNA. Germline V gene lookup returns CDR1 SGHTA and CDR2 FQGNSA. The CDR3 extends over 16 amino acids. The CDR3 sequence is CASSLAPGRGWETQYF.

The genes are TRBV15 and TRBJ2-5; TCRdb calls TRBD1, which cannot be checked without DNA. CDR1 LNHNV and CDR2 YYDKDF come from the germline V gene (reference sequence). There are 16 residues in the CDR3. CDR3 loop: CATSRESPGRVETQYF.

The V gene is TRBV11-2, the J gene TRBJ2-1; TCRdb designates TRBD1, a call that cannot be tested without DNA. The CDR3 loop spans 16 amino acids. The germline V gene has CDR1 SGHAT and CDR2 FQNNGV. This CDR3 is CASSLVPGGRNNEQFF.

The rearrangement links TRBV10-3 to TRBJ2-7. Germline V CDR1 and CDR2: ENHRY, SYGVKD. The CDR3 runs 14 residues. The CDR3 loop reads CAISESPRPYEQYF.

This chain connects TRBV4-3 to TRBJ2-4; without DNA, the TCRdb call of TRBD1 cannot be checked. From germline, CDR1 is LGHNA and CDR2 YSLEER. The CDR3 contains 18 residues. CDR3 sequence: CASSQVGRQGAAKNIQYF.

The rearrangement links TRBV12-3 or TRBV12-4 to TRBJ2-2; there is no DNA to check the TCRdb D call of TRBD1. CDR3 length: 13 amino acids. CDR3 in amino acids: CASRGVAPGELFF.

The V gene is TRBV5-1, the J gene TRBJ2-2; the TCRdb call, TRBD1, lacks DNA for checking. Germline lookup yields CDR1 SGHRS and CDR2 YFSETQ. The CDR3 runs to 15 residues. The CDR3: CASSPKGGSTGELFF.

V is TRBV7-2 and J is TRBJ2-5; with no DNA, the TCRdb D assignment of TRBD1 cannot be verified. The CDR3 contains 15 residues. Germline-derived CDR1 and CDR2 are SGHTA and FQGNSA. This CDR3 reads CASSAQGGGWETQYF.

The V gene is TRBV29-1, the J gene TRBJ2-1; TCRdb returns TRBD1, unconfirmable since there is no DNA. CDR1 and CDR2 (germline): SQVTM, ANQGSEA. The CDR3 sequence is 11 residues long. This chain's CDR3 is CSGGTGDEQFF.

The rearrangement joins TRBV3-1 to TRBJ1-2; TCRdb designates TRBD1, a call that cannot be tested without DNA. This CDR3 contains 16 residues. Germline lookup yields CDR1 LGHDT and CDR2 YNNKEL (reference sequence). The CDR3 loop reads CASSQDFGRGLLGYTF.

The chain recombines TRBV7-2 with TRBJ2-2. The CDR3 consists of 16 residues. Germline V gene lookup returns CDR1 SGHTA and CDR2 FQGNSA. The CDR3 reads CASSLARTLRAGELFF. The full variable domain, completed using reference TRBV7-2 and TRBJ2-2, is GAGVSQSPSNKVTEKGKDVELRCDPISGHTALYWYRQSLGQGLEFLIYFQGNSAPDKSGLPSDRFSAERTGGSVSTLTIQRTQQEDSAVYLCASSLARTLRAGELFFGEGSRLTVL.

This chain connects TRBV7-9 to TRBJ2-1; TCRdb's D call, TRBD2, is unchecked because there is no DNA. The germline V gene encodes CDR1 SEHNR and CDR2 FQNEAQ (reference sequence). The CDR3 runs to 15 residues. CDR3 loop: CASSLLGGSIGEQFF.

The chain employs TRBV10-3 and TRBJ1-1. This CDR3 is built from 14 residues. Germline V gene sequence: CDR1 ENHRY, CDR2 SYGVKD. The CDR3 protein is CAISVMGANTEAFF.

V is TRBV20-1 and J is TRBJ1-6; TCRdb returns TRBD1, unconfirmable since there is no DNA. Germline CDR1 DFQATT, CDR2 SNEGSKA (reference sequence). The CDR3 covers 15 residues. The CDR3 sequence is CSAPKDRVGNSPLHF.